This passage covers 29 T cell receptor beta chains from one sample sequenced in a study of cytomegalovirus exposure and HLA in healthy donors (dated 2017 in TCRdb). Libraries were constructed by the immunoSEQ multiplex PCR assay. The multiplex PCR relied on a mix of 60 forward primers for TCR Vbeta segments and 13 reverse primers for TCR Jbeta segments. TCRdb obtained this table from immuneACCESS and retained in-frame rearrangements with V and J assigned. These tables miss some clones; where compared with another copy, unresolved V genes account for less than half of the shortfall, and the remainder is unexplained. A total of roughly 110,000 clones appear in this sample, more than 65% of them only once. The top ten hold around 9.9% of the sample. The sequenced sample consisted of PBMCs. The receptors derive from a man aged 35 to 55 in good health and CMV-seropositive.

The rearrangement joins TRBV7-6 to TRBJ2-3; 9 bases are shared with TRBD1. CDR3 size: 15 residues. V was pared by 4 bases and J by 3 bases, with 5 bases of the junction left unmatched. From germline, CDR1 is SGHVS and CDR2 FNYEAQ. DNA for the CDR3: TGTGCCAGCAGCTCCCGGACAGGGGAAACAGATACGCAGTATTTT. Amino acids: CASSSRTGETDTQYF.

The chain joins TRBV28 to TRBJ2-1; 10 bases are shared with TRBD2. Losses at the gene ends were 6 bases for V and 3 bases for J; bases not matched to a gene: 2. The CDR3 length is 14 residues. CDR1 and CDR2 (germline): MDHEN, SYDVKM. DNA for the CDR3: TGTGCCAGCAGAACTAGCGGGGACTACAATGAGCAGTTCTTC. Translating it yields CASRTSGDYNEQFF.

V and J are TRBV2 and TRBJ1-4; 10 nucleotides line up with TRBD1. Germline CDR1 and CDR2: SNHLY and FYNNEI. J gave up 6 bases and V 5 bases, and 3 bases lay outside the gene matches. The CDR3 is 14 amino acids. The CDR3 nucleotides are TGTGCCAGCAGTCAGGACAGGGGGGATGAAAAACTGTTTTTT. It encodes CASSQDRGDEKLFF. Together with reference TRBV2 and TRBJ1-4, the CDR3 gives the full variable domain: EPEVTQTPSHQVTQMGQEVILRCVPISNHLYFYWYRQILGQKVEFLVSFYNNEISEKSEIFDDQFSVERPDGSNFTLKIRSTKLEDSAMYFCASSQDRGDEKLFFGSGTQLSVL.

V is TRBV15 and J is TRBJ2-3; 7 bases align to TRBD1. The CDR3 is made up of 15 amino acids. Germline V gene lookup returns CDR1 LNHNV and CDR2 YYDKDF (reference sequence). The ends lost 2 bases at V and 2 bases at J; junction bases unmatched: 4. CDR3 sequence reads: CATSRPGQNTDTQYF. DNA for the CDR3: TGTGCCACCAGCAGACCGGGACAGAACACAGATACGCAGTATTTT.

This sequence joins TRBV4-3 and TRBJ2-7, with a weak D call TRBD1 (6 bases). From germline, CDR1 is LGHNA and CDR2 YSLEER. Trimming took 1 base from V and 2 from J, leaving 12 bases between them. This CDR3 spans 15 amino acids. In DNA form, the CDR3 reads TGCGCCAGCAGCCAAGGGTGGGGGCAGACCTACGAGCAGTACTTC. It codes for CASSQGWGQTYEQYF.

The chain combines TRBV5-1 with TRBJ1-6; maybe TRBD1 (6 bases). V lost 0 bases and J lost 5, with 9 bases in between. CDR1 is SGHRS, CDR2 YFSETQ, per germline. The CDR3 covers 15 residues. CDR3: CASSLEQGNNSPLHF. CDR3 in DNA: TGCGCCAGCAGCTTGGAACAGGGAAATAATTCACCCCTCCACTTT.

The chain is built from TRBV6-6 and TRBJ1-6; the match to TRBD1 covers 9 bases. V lost 2 bases, J lost 6 bases, and 5 bases stayed unmatched. The CDR3 runs to 16 residues. Germline lookup yields CDR1 MNHNY and CDR2 SVGAGI (reference sequence). The CDR3 bases are TGTGCCAGCAGTTACGTTGGGACAGGGTTTAATTCACCCCTCCACTTT. Its translation is CASSYVGTGFNSPLHF.

This clone was seen once. V usage is TRBV5-5 and J usage is TRBJ2-7; tentatively, D is TRBD1 (6 bases). The CDR3 totals 14 residues. The V end lost 6 bases, the J end lost 0 bases, and 13 bases lay between the germline ends. From germline, CDR1 is SGHKS and CDR2 YYEKEE (reference sequence). The CDR3 loop is CASTPLGASYEQYF. In DNA, the CDR3 is TGTGCCAGCACCCCCCTGGGGGCCTCCTACGAGCAGTACTTC.

The chain has TRBV28 and TRBJ2-2, with D perhaps TRBD2 (6 bases). The CDR3 covers 15 residues. V dropped 7 bases and J dropped 3 bases, with 15 bases sitting between them. The germline V gene encodes CDR1 MDHEN and CDR2 SYDVKM. The CDR3 protein is CASTWGVLDTGELFF. The DNA of the CDR3 is TGTGCCAGCACCTGGGGGGTTTTGGACACCGGGGAGCTGTTTTTT.

This clone was seen once. This rearrangement joins TRBV6-1 to TRBJ1-4, with D uncertain. Trimming left V 7 bases short and J 7 bases short, with 13 bases between. CDR1 is MNHNS, CDR2 SASEGT, per germline. The CDR3 spans 13 residues. Here the CDR3 DNA reads TGTGCCAGCACCGGGATCTACAGTGAAAAACTGTTTTTT. It is translated as CASTGIYSEKLFF.

The V call is TRBV2, the J call TRBJ2-7; TRBD2 matches 7 bases. The CDR3 spans 14 residues. Germline V lookup: CDR1 SNHLY, CDR2 FYNNEI. V lost 6 bases, J lost 7 bases, and 12 bases stayed unmatched. The CDR3 DNA is TGTGCCAGCAGCCGGGGCAGCGGGGCGGGGGAGCAGTACTTC. Translating gives CASSRGSGAGEQYF.

The chain carries TRBV7-9 and TRBJ1-2; 9 bases are shared with TRBD1. The V gene's germline CDR1 is SEHNR and CDR2 FQNEAQ (reference sequence). After removal of 7 bases from V and 0 bases from J, the junction contained 3 bases not matched to a gene. The CDR3 covers 14 residues. The CDR3 DNA sequence: TGTGCCAGCACCCGGACAGGGGCTAACTATGGCTACACCTTC. It specifies CASTRTGANYGYTF. Supplemented by reference TRBV7-9 and TRBJ1-2, the full variable domain reads DTGVSQNPRHKITKRGQNVTFRCDPISEHNRLYWYRQTLGQGPEFLTYFQNEAQLEKSRLLSDRFSAERPKGSFSTLEIQRTEQGDSAMYLCASTRTGANYGYTFGSGTRLTVV.

The rearrangement uses TRBV2 and TRBJ1-5; D may be TRBD1 (6 bases). From germline, CDR1 is SNHLY and CDR2 FYNNEI. Deletions cut 6 bases from V and 13 bases from J, with 19 bases between. The CDR3 sequence is 13 residues long. CDR3 region: CASRNTNRDNQHF. The CDR3 nucleotides are TGTGCCAGCAGAAACACAAACCGGGACAATCAGCATTTT.

The CDR3 is CASSRTGSYEQYF. CDR3 DNA sequence: TGTGCCAGCAGCCGTACAGGGTCCTACGAGCAGTACTTC. The V call is TRBV6-5, the J call TRBJ2-7; a weak D match, TRBD1 (6 bases). The CDR3 consists of 13 residues. Germline loops: CDR1 MNHEY, CDR2 SVGAGI. Trimming took off 6 bases at V and 1 base at J, with 10 bases between the two ends.

The V gene is TRBV7-2, the J gene TRBJ1-1; 10 positions agree with TRBD1. Per germline, CDR1 SGHTA and CDR2 FQGNSA. J was trimmed by 4 bases and V by 3 bases; bases with no gene match: 5. This CDR3 is 15 amino acids long. The CDR3 nucleotides read TGTGCCAGCAGCTTCCCCGGGACAGGGGTCACTGAAGCTTTCTTT. This gives the protein CASSFPGTGVTEAFF.

The chain uses TRBV13 and TRBJ2-5; a weak D match, TRBD1 (5 bases). Germline V gene sequence: CDR1 PRHDT, CDR2 FYEKMQ (reference sequence). This CDR3 has 15 residues. V was cut by 4 bases and J by 1 base, with 13 bases left in between. Here the CDR3 reads CASSSTSDSQETQYF. The CDR3 DNA reads as TGTGCCAGCAGCTCCACGTCCGACAGCCAAGAGACCCAGTACTTC.

This clone was detected only once. This sequence joins TRBV10-3 and TRBJ1-5; D is unresolved. Deletions cut 0 bases from V and 2 bases from J, with 8 bases between. The germline CDR1 and CDR2 sequences are ENHRY and SYGVKD. The CDR3 extends over 15 amino acids. CDR3 bases: TGTGCCATCAGTGAGTCACAGTCAGGCAATCAGCCCCAGCATTTT. The encoded protein is CAISESQSGNQPQHF.

This chain links TRBV6-5 with TRBJ1-3, with 7 bases lining up with TRBD1. CDR1 and CDR2 (germline): MNHEY, SVGAGI. J gave up 0 bases and V 7 bases, and 6 bases lay outside the gene matches. There are 15 residues in the CDR3. DNA for the CDR3: TGTGCCAGCAACAGACAGGGCGACTCTGGAAACACCATATATTTT. Translation: CASNRQGDSGNTIYF.

This chain joins TRBV7-2 and TRBJ1-2; 11 nucleotides line up with TRBD1. The CDR3 loop spans 15 amino acids. Trimming removed 6 bases from V and 6 bases from J; junction bases left unmatched: 9. The germline gives CDR1 SGHTA, CDR2 FQGNSA. The CDR3 region is CASRIGTGGYNGYTF. CDR3 in DNA: TGTGCCAGCAGGATTGGGACAGGGGGATATAATGGCTACACCTTC. Variable domain in full (rest from reference TRBV7-2 and TRBJ1-2): GAGVSQSPSNKVTEKGKDVELRCDPISGHTALYWYRQSLGQGLEFLIYFQGNSAPDKSGLPSDRFSAERTGGSVSTLTIQRTQQEDSAVYLCASRIGTGGYNGYTFGSGTRLTVV.

This sequence joins TRBV2 and TRBJ1-5; D gene unclear. The length of the CDR3 is 16 residues. Trimming shortened V by 3 bases and J by 4 bases, and 16 bases separated the two germline ends. Germline assignment: CDR1 SNHLY and CDR2 FYNNEI. The CDR3 DNA reads TGTGCCAGCAGTGATGTTGGGAGCCAAAAGAATCAGCCCCAGCATTTT. The encoded protein is CASSDVGSQKNQPQHF.

In its sample, this clone was seen a few times. This rearrangement joins TRBV9 to TRBJ2-3; a weak D match, TRBD2 (5 bases). CDR1 SGDLS and CDR2 YYNGEE come from the germline V gene. The CDR3 consists of 14 residues. V was shortened by 0 bases and J by 3 bases, with 8 bases between the two germline ends. CDR3 DNA: TGTGCCAGCAGCGTAGCCCGGGATACAGATACGCAGTATTTT. This translates into CASSVARDTDTQYF.

The chain joins TRBV7-3 to TRBJ2-3; maybe TRBD2 (5 bases). The CDR3 covers 16 residues. V lost 5 bases to trimming and J lost 11 bases, with 26 bases between them. Germline lookup yields CDR1 SGHTA and CDR2 FQGTGA. In DNA form, the CDR3 reads TGTGCCAGCAGCCATCTTCTCCCCGGTGCCGCCGGGAAGCAGTATTTT. Protein product: CASSHLLPGAAGKQYF.

The chain has TRBV2 and TRBJ2-5, with a tentative D call TRBD2 (5 bases). The germline V gene encodes CDR1 SNHLY and CDR2 FYNNEI. CDR3 length: 13 amino acids. The V end was cut by 0 bases, the J end by 7 bases, with 9 bases between. This CDR3 reads CASSEALRGTQYF. The DNA of the CDR3 is TGTGCCAGCAGTGAAGCGCTTCGGGGGACCCAGTACTTC.

In the case of this clone: Other nucleotide sequences from this sample produce the same CDR3. In DNA, the CDR3 is TGTGCCAGCAGTGACCTGACAGGGGAGAGCAATCAGCCCCAGCATTTT. This translates into CASSDLTGESNQPQHF. The gene calls are TRBV25-1 and TRBJ1-5, with 8 bases lining up with TRBD1. The CDR3 contains 16 residues. The germline gives CDR1 MGHDK, CDR2 SYGVNS. Trimming cost V 3 bases and J 1 base; bases outside gene matches: 5.

This clone was seen a few times. This rearrangement joins TRBV7-9 to TRBJ1-2, with D possibly TRBD1 on 5 matching bases. Trimming shortened V by 1 base and J by 3 bases, and 9 bases separated the two germline ends. CDR1 SEHNR and CDR2 FQNEAQ come from the germline V gene (reference sequence). The CDR3 has 14 residues. The CDR3 region has the DNA TGTGCCAGCAGCTTAGGAGTAGGGGACTATGGCTACACCTTC. Translated: CASSLGVGDYGYTF. The full variable domain, its missing parts supplied by reference TRBV7-9 and TRBJ1-2, is DTGVSQNPRHKITKRGQNVTFRCDPISEHNRLYWYRQTLGQGPEFLTYFQNEAQLEKSRLLSDRFSAERPKGSFSTLEIQRTEQGDSAMYLCASSLGVGDYGYTFGSGTRLTVV.

The chain uses TRBV7-9 and TRBJ1-6; D gene uncertain. CDR3 length: 10 residues. Germline-derived CDR1 and CDR2 are SEHNR and FQNEAQ (reference sequence). Trimming removed 5 bases at V and 12 bases at J, with 5 bases between. CDR3 region: CASSARPLHF. CDR3 DNA: TGTGCCAGCAGCGCCAGACCCCTCCACTTT.

V is TRBV29-1 and J is TRBJ2-5; possibly TRBD2 for D (6 bases). The CDR3 loop spans 13 amino acids. Germline lookup yields CDR1 SQVTM and CDR2 ANQGSEA. V lost 6 bases, J lost 2 bases, and 13 bases lay in between. The CDR3 coding sequence is TGCAGCGTCCGGGGAGGATCACAAGAGACCCAGTACTTC. It codes for CSVRGGSQETQYF.

The genes are TRBV4-1 and TRBJ1-2, with D perhaps TRBD1 (6 bases). The germline V gene has CDR1 MGHRA and CDR2 YSYEKL. This CDR3 is 14 amino acids long. Trimming left V 0 bases short and J 8 bases short, with 13 bases between. The CDR3 DNA is TGCGCCAGCAGCCAAGAGGACAGACTCTCGGGCTACACCTTC. Its translation: CASSQEDRLSGYTF.

V is TRBV28 and J is TRBJ1-2; D is ambiguous. Between the trimmed V and J ends, which lost 2 bases and 3 bases, there was a span of 4 bases. Germline CDR1 is MDHEN and CDR2 is SYDVKM. This CDR3 region has 12 residues. CDR3 loop: CASSLTDYGYTF. The CDR3, as DNA: TGTGCCAGCAGTTTAACAGACTATGGCTACACCTTC.